The sequence of this TCR beta chain was determined in a study of blood T cell repertoires in COVID-19. Study background: T cells, B-cell-depleted T cells, or PBMCs supplied cDNA or gDNA.

Among Cohort 3 donors, those recovered had two negative PCRs, clearance, or symptom resolution. V lost 4 bases and J lost 6, with 16 bases in between. The germline CDR1 and CDR2 sequences are SGHTA and FQGTGA. The CDR3 spans 14 residues. Original processing notes: Amplified reference gene primers provided the basis for estimating nucleated cell counts. The table came from immunoSEQ multiplex PCR; TCRdb's copy has only in-frame clones and leaves some out. V, J and clone size are those of that table, while D and trimming were read from the DNA. This repertoire shows roughly 190,000 clones, approximately 80% found once; its top ten account for 12%.

The TCR originated in a man between 40 and 49 years old who had recovered from COVID-19. V is TRBV7-3 and J is TRBJ2-7; D is perhaps TRBD2 (7 bases). Sequencing was performed on PBMCs or T cells enriched from blood (not recorded which). The CDR3 nucleotides read TGTGCCAGCAGCTCCCTAGGGGGGGATGGCGAGCAGTACTTC. Translation: CASSSLGGDGEQYF.